This T cell receptor (beta chain) was found in a study of Graves' ophthalmopathy and Graves' hyperthyroidism. V was clipped by 9 bases and J by 8 bases; unmatched bases: 17. From germline, CDR1 is MDHEN and CDR2 SYDVKM. The length of the CDR3 is 15 residues. In its sample, this clonotype was seen many times. The sequenced template was RNA, covering the TCR beta CDR3 region. The library came from an HTBI-primed first-round RT-PCR and a second-round multiplex PCR. Using its own MiXCR run on the multiplex PCR reads, TCRdb lists one record per CDR3 protein. The repertoire includes about half a million distinct CDR3 sequences, approximately 15% of them detected once, and over 7.5% sits in the top ten.

This receptor was identified in a woman aged 25 to 39 with Graves' ophthalmopathy. The sample taken for sequencing was blood. The chain carries TRBV28 and TRBJ1-2, with TRBD1 matching 8 bases. CDR3 DNA sequence: TGTGCCAGTATCGCCGGGACAGGACTCTTGAGGGGCTACACCTTC. It encodes CASIAGTGLLRGYTF.